This T cell receptor beta chain derives from a study of cytomegalovirus exposure and HLA in healthy donors. Findings of the study overall: A later analysis showed TCR association rates differing by HLA locus, peaking at DRB1 and lowest at HLA-C.

The PCR made use of 60 Vbeta and 13 Jbeta primers. Data came from immunoSEQ multiplex PCR; TCRdb stores just in-frame clones and leaves some out. The repertoire has under 200,000 clones, around 81% of them found once; the top ten carry approximately 2.1%. Though probably carrying unrecorded immune exposures, donors were nominally healthy at sampling. As for this clone: Its antigen remains unknown.

The receptor comes from a woman aged 25 to 39 in good health and CMV-seropositive. Sequenced: PBMCs.

CDR3 sequence reads: CASSLLASSGRAGGTDTQYF. CDR3 coding DNA: TGCGCCAGCAGCCTACTGGCCTCTAGCGGGAGGGCCGGGGGCACAGATACGCAGTATTTT. The chain joins TRBV5-1 to TRBJ2-3; TRBD2 aligns across 12 bases. The CDR3 contains 20 residues. Germline V gene sequence: CDR1 SGHRS, CDR2 YFSETQ. V dropped 4 bases and J dropped 1; count of bases not matched to a gene: 16.